The 20 T cell receptor beta chains listed next were all sequenced from one sample in a study of T cell responses to AZD1222 COVID-19 vaccine. TCRdb's table, derived via immunoSEQ multiplex PCR, lists solely in-frame clones and lacks some. Among more than 150,000 clones, roughly 92% were seen once, and the ten largest hold about 1.5%. The sequencing here drew on peripheral blood, taken 28 days after the second AZD1222 dose. The receptors stem from an adult who received the AZD1222 COVID-19 vaccine.

The CDR3 sequence: CASSFVGKQFF. The CDR3 bases are TGTGCCAGCAGTTTCGTCGGAAAGCAGTTCTTC. The gene calls are TRBV28 and TRBJ2-1; D gene uncertain. V lost 3 bases, J lost 11 bases, and 8 bases lay in between. The CDR3 has 11 residues. Per the germline V gene, CDR1 is MDHEN and CDR2 is SYDVKM.

The V call is TRBV7-6, the J call TRBJ2-1, with 9 bases matching TRBD2. Germline V gene data show CDR1 as SGHVS and CDR2 as FNYEAQ. This CDR3 has 19 amino acids. V trimming: 0 bases; J trimming: 10 bases; junction bases outside the gene matches: 19. The CDR3 DNA reads TGTGCCAGCAGCTTAGCCCCCCCTGTTGCTAGCGGGAAAGTCAGAGAGCAGTTCTTC. Translated, it gives CASSLAPPVASGKVREQFF.

This clone turned up a few times. The chain uses TRBV18 and TRBJ2-6; possibly TRBD1 or TRBD2 for D (7 bases each). The germline gives CDR1 KGHSH, CDR2 LQKENI. The V end was cut by 6 bases, the J end by 2 bases, with 26 bases between. This CDR3 comprises 20 residues. CDR3: CASSPSAGQWGGPGANVLTF. As DNA, the CDR3 is TGTGCCAGCTCCCCATCGGCGGGACAGTGGGGAGGGCCTGGGGCCAACGTCCTGACTTTC.

This chain connects TRBV27 to TRBJ2-7; D is unresolved. V was shortened by 6 bases and J by 3 bases, with 15 bases between the two germline ends. Germline V CDR1 and CDR2: MNHEY, SMNVEV (reference sequence). The CDR3 is 14 amino acids. The CDR3 region is CASRRLIHLYEQYF. In DNA, the CDR3 is TGTGCCAGCAGACGGCTAATCCACCTCTACGAGCAGTACTTC.

DNA of the CDR3: TGTGCCAGCAGTCTCCGACCAGCCAACACCGGGGAGCTGTTTTTT. It yields the protein CASSLRPANTGELFF. The chain uses TRBV6-5 and TRBJ2-2; D unclear. The CDR3 length is 15 residues. V was pared by 5 bases and J by 2 bases, with 12 bases between. Germline V gene data show CDR1 as MNHEY and CDR2 as SVGAGI.

The V call is TRBV5-5, the J call TRBJ2-2; 10 bases line up with TRBD2. The CDR3 consists of 17 residues. The V segment lost 4 bases and the J segment 5 bases; nucleotides outside the gene matches: 11. Per the germline V gene, CDR1 is SGHKS and CDR2 is YYEKEE (reference sequence). As DNA, the CDR3 is TGTGCCAGCAGCACCGGACTGCTAGCGGGAGTTACCGGGGAGCTGTTTTTT. Translated: CASSTGLLAGVTGELFF.

This clone was found once. This sequence joins TRBV19 and TRBJ1-5; 7 nucleotides match TRBD1. The CDR3 covers 16 residues. From germline, CDR1 is LNHDA and CDR2 SQIVND (reference sequence). The ends lost 6 bases at V and 0 bases at J; junction bases unmatched: 8. CDR3 sequence (DNA): TGTGCCAGTAGCCACCGGGACAGTTATAGCAATCAGCCCCAGCATTTT. Its translation is CASSHRDSYSNQPQHF.

This clone was seen once. The rearrangement links TRBV27 to TRBJ1-5; maybe TRBD1 (5 bases). V lost 2 bases and J 4 bases, leaving 9 bases between the germline ends. The CDR3 spans 14 residues. CDR1 and CDR2 from the germline V gene are MNHEY and SMNVEV (reference sequence). CDR3 amino acids: CASSLVGGNQPQHF. DNA of the CDR3: TGTGCCAGCAGTTTAGTGGGGGGGAATCAGCCCCAGCATTTT.

The genes are TRBV5-1 and TRBJ1-2; 7 nucleotides line up with TRBD1. This CDR3 spans 16 amino acids. Germline assignment: CDR1 SGHRS and CDR2 YFSETQ. The V segment lost 0 bases and the J segment 11 bases; nucleotides outside the gene matches: 16. The CDR3 region has the DNA TGCGCCAGCAGCTTGGCTTTAGGGACAGAAGCGCAAGGGTACACCTTC. It specifies CASSLALGTEAQGYTF. Full variable domain (missing parts from reference TRBV5-1 and TRBJ1-2): KAGVTQTPRYLIKTRGQQVTLSCSPISGHRSVSWYQQTPGQGLQFLFEYFSETQRNKGNFPGRFSGRQFSNSRSEMNVSTLELGDSALYLCASSLALGTEAQGYTFGSGTRLTVV.

This clone appeared a single time. The V call is TRBV6-5, the J call TRBJ2-3; tentatively, D is TRBD1 or TRBD2 (5 bases each). From germline, CDR1 is MNHEY and CDR2 SVGAGI. The CDR3 is made up of 14 amino acids. V was shortened by 2 bases and J by 2 bases, with 8 bases between the two germline ends. The CDR3, as DNA: TGTGCCAGCAGTTACGGGGGATCCACAGATACGCAGTATTTT. Its translation: CASSYGGSTDTQYF.

With respect to this clone: The sample holds other DNA sequences that translate to the same CDR3. This chain joins TRBV27 and TRBJ1-2, with 7 bases fitting TRBD1. J lost 4 bases, V lost 6 bases, and 5 bases had no gene match. The CDR3 extends over 13 amino acids. Per the germline V gene, CDR1 is MNHEY and CDR2 is SMNVEV (reference sequence). The CDR3 loop is CASSPRQGYGYTF. In nucleotides, the CDR3 is TGTGCCAGCAGCCCCCGACAGGGCTATGGCTACACCTTC.

The count of this clone is one. V usage is TRBV5-4 and J usage is TRBJ2-5; TRBD1 matches at 9 bases. Germline assignment: CDR1 SGHNT and CDR2 YYREEE (reference sequence). J gave up 4 bases and V 4 bases, and 5 bases lay outside the gene matches. This CDR3 is built from 14 residues. CDR3 region: CASSEGQGPETQYF. CDR3 nucleotide sequence: TGTGCCAGCAGCGAGGGACAGGGACCAGAGACCCAGTACTTC.

The J gene is TRBJ2-1, the V gene TRBV28; D uncertain. Germline V gives CDR1 MDHEN, CDR2 SYDVKM. V shed 5 bases and J shed 0 bases, with 8 bases lying between them. CDR3 length: 14 residues. The CDR3 spells CASSGSRSYNEQFF. CDR3 bases: TGTGCCAGCAGTGGTAGCCGCTCCTACAATGAGCAGTTCTTC. Together with reference TRBV28 and TRBJ2-1, the CDR3 gives the full variable domain: DVKVTQSSRYLVKRTGEKVFLECVQDMDHENMFWYRQDPGLGLRLIYFSYDVKMKEKGDIPEGYSVSREKKERFSLILESASTNQTSMYLCASSGSRSYNEQFFGPGTRLTVL.

Only one count was recorded for this clone. This chain joins TRBV20-1 and TRBJ1-1; no reliable D call. Germline V gene sequence: CDR1 DFQATT, CDR2 SNEGSKA (reference sequence). The CDR3 spans 11 residues. V was cut by 5 bases and J by 4 bases, with 8 bases left in between. The CDR3: CSAGRVTEAFF. CDR3 nucleotides: TGCAGTGCTGGACGGGTCACTGAAGCTTTCTTT.

The chain couples TRBV2 to TRBJ1-1; 8 nucleotides align to TRBD1. Trimming removed 2 bases from V and 7 bases from J; junction bases left unmatched: 9. Germline V gene data show CDR1 as SNHLY and CDR2 as FYNNEI. CDR3 length equals 15 residues. The CDR3 reads CASSEIGQGIGEAFF. CDR3 bases: TGTGCCAGCAGTGAAATCGGACAGGGTATCGGTGAAGCTTTCTTT.

The V call is TRBV12-3 or TRBV12-4, the J call TRBJ1-5; no clear D gene. V was cut by 6 bases and J by 6 bases, with 12 bases left in between. This CDR3 comprises 13 residues. CDR3 protein: CASRDSEGQPQHF. CDR3 nucleotide sequence: TGTGCCAGCAGGGACTCTGAGGGTCAGCCCCAGCATTTT.

This chain links TRBV5-1 with TRBJ1-1; 9 bases line up with TRBD1. Germline-derived CDR1 and CDR2 are SGHRS and YFSETQ. The CDR3 totals 16 residues. With V trimmed by 4 bases and J by 0 bases, 7 bases remained unmatched. DNA of the CDR3: TGCGCCAGCAGCGAAGGGACAGGGCTTCTGAACACTGAAGCTTTCTTT. It codes for CASSEGTGLLNTEAFF.

This clone has only one observation. V and J are TRBV5-1 and TRBJ2-7; unclear D gene. Deletions cut 0 bases from V and 2 bases from J, with 12 bases between. The CDR3 runs 15 residues. Germline assignment: CDR1 SGHRS and CDR2 YFSETQ. CDR3 nucleotides: TGCGCCAGCAGCTTGGTATCGGAAGGGACCTACGAGCAGTACTTC. Translating gives CASSLVSEGTYEQYF.

This sequence joins TRBV19 and TRBJ1-5; 10 bases line up with TRBD1. The V and J ends lost 7 bases and 6 bases, in that order; junction bases with no gene match: 9. Germline values: CDR1 LNHDA, CDR2 SQIVND (reference sequence). CDR3 size: 15 residues. The CDR3 is CASILTGTGVQPQHF. DNA for the CDR3: TGTGCCAGTATTCTGACCGGGACAGGGGTTCAGCCCCAGCATTTT.

The DNA of the CDR3 is TGTGCCAGCAGCGTTGGGCCGGAGAACACTGAAGCTTTCTTT. Encoded protein: CASSVGPENTEAFF. The chain is built from TRBV3-1 (or the pseudogene TRBV3-2) and TRBJ1-1; D gene ambiguous. V gave up 5 bases and J gave up 1 base, with 11 bases separating them. The CDR3 consists of 14 residues. Germline-derived CDR1 and CDR2 are LGHDT and YNNKEL (reference sequence).